The 32 T cell receptor beta chains below all came from one sample that was sequenced in a study of T-cell reconstitution after alpha-beta-depleted transplantation in children. TCRbeta library construction was performed incorporating unique molecular identifiers. TCRdb re-derived calls from the PCR reads in MiXCR, one entry per CDR3 protein. The sample shows 55,000 to 90,000 distinct CDR3 sequences, just under 5% of them seen only once. The sequences come from PBMCs, mostly from graft donor cells, collected 180 days after TCRalphabeta/CD19-depleted stem cell transplant. The receptor set was obtained from a boy less than two years old who had a stem cell transplant for acute myeloid leukemia, so the T cells may come from the graft donor.

This clonotype was seen many times. This sequence joins TRBV24-1 and TRBJ2-7; D unresolved. The CDR3 is 12 amino acids. Trimming shortened V by 10 bases and J by 2 bases, and 11 bases separated the two germline ends. Germline values: CDR1 KGHDR, CDR2 SFDVKD. CDR3 nucleotide sequence: TGTGCCACGACCGCCTGGCCCTACGAGCAGTACGTC. It encodes CATTAWPYEQYV.

This clonotype showed up many times. The J gene is TRBJ2-5, the V gene TRBV19, with D perhaps TRBD1 or TRBD2 (5 bases each). The V end lost 5 bases, the J end lost 2 bases, and 15 bases lay between the germline ends. The length of the CDR3 is 15 residues. CDR1 and CDR2 (germline): LNHDA, SQIVND (reference sequence). The CDR3 DNA reads TGTGCCAGTAGTCCCCCCGGGGCAGGACAAGAGACCCAGTACTTC. It codes for CASSPPGAGQETQYF.

This clonotype was observed at least ten times. The rearrangement uses TRBV3-1 and TRBJ1-2; D is uncertain. The CDR3 loop spans 15 amino acids. V lost 0 bases to trimming and J lost 4 bases, with 12 bases between them. Germline V gene sequence: CDR1 LGHDT, CDR2 YNNKEL (reference sequence). CDR3: CASSQDPTVGYGYTF. CDR3 DNA sequence: TGTGCCAGCAGCCAAGATCCGACGGTCGGCTATGGCTACACCTTC.

This clonotype was found many times. The chain links TRBV20-1 to TRBJ2-3; 10 nucleotides match TRBD2. CDR1 is DFQATT, CDR2 SNEGSKA, per germline (reference sequence). The CDR3 loop spans 16 amino acids. Trimming at V came to 3 bases and at J to 0 bases, leaving 6 bases not matched to a gene. The DNA of the CDR3 is TGCAGTGCTAGTAACGGACTAGCGGCTAGCACAGATACGCAGTATTTT. Protein: CSASNGLAASTDTQYF.

This clonotype has at least ten counts. V is TRBV7-2 and J is TRBJ2-2; D may correspond to TRBD1 or TRBD2 (5 bases each). In germline, CDR1 is SGHTA, CDR2 FQGNSA. The CDR3 extends over 15 amino acids. V was clipped by 1 base and J by 7 bases, with 13 bases between them. The CDR3 region has the DNA TGTGCCAGCAGCTTAGTGGGGGTAGGGAACGGGGAGCTGTTTTTT. This gives the protein CASSLVGVGNGELFF. The full variable domain, with the rest looked up from reference TRBV7-2 and TRBJ2-2, is GAGVSQSPSNKVTEKGKDVELRCDPISGHTALYWYRQSLGQGLEFLIYFQGNSAPDKSGLPSDRFSAERTGGSVSTLTIQRTQQEDSAVYLCASSLVGVGNGELFFGEGSRLTVL.

This clonotype showed up many times. The chain couples TRBV11-2 to TRBJ2-1; a weak D match, TRBD2 (5 bases). Trimming removed 5 bases from V and 4 bases from J, with 21 bases in between. CDR1 is SGHAT and CDR2 is FQNNGV in the germline V gene. This CDR3 is 17 amino acids long. The CDR3 DNA is TGTGCCAGCAGCCCGGGCGAACTAGTTCGTTCGTACAATGAGCAGTTCTTC. Translation: CASSPGELVRSYNEQFF.

This clonotype was seen at least ten times. The chain couples TRBV7-2 to TRBJ2-5; the D is unclear. Deletions cut 4 bases from V and 4 bases from J, with 13 bases between. There are 14 residues in the CDR3. Germline V gene data show CDR1 as SGHTA and CDR2 as FQGNSA. The CDR3 reads CASSSSPARETQYF. CDR3 DNA: TGTGCCAGCAGCTCGTCTCCCGCGCGAGAGACCCAGTACTTC.

The sample holds many counts of this clonotype. The CDR3, as DNA: TGCAGCGTTGTGTCGCAGGGCATCTACGAGCAGTACTTC. It is translated as CSVVSQGIYEQYF. This sequence joins TRBV29-1 and TRBJ2-7, with a weak D call TRBD1 (5 bases). Trimming cost V 4 bases and J 3 bases, with 13 bases left between them. Germline assignment: CDR1 SQVTM and CDR2 ANQGSEA. The CDR3 runs 13 residues.

This clonotype was seen many times. The gene calls are TRBV12-3 or TRBV12-4 and TRBJ1-1; D gene uncertain. V was shortened by 5 bases and J by 4 bases, with 17 bases between the two germline ends. CDR3 length: 15 amino acids. CDR3 region: CASSRGVFSFTEAFF. CDR3 nucleotide sequence: TGTGCCAGCAGTAGAGGAGTTTTCTCGTTCACTGAAGCTTTCTTT.

This clonotype occurred many times. This CDR3 is CASRLQGRANYGYTF. Written as DNA, the CDR3 is TGTGCCAGCAGACTCCAGGGGAGAGCTAACTATGGCTACACCTTC. The chain links TRBV27 to TRBJ1-2, with a tentative D call TRBD1 (6 bases). CDR1 and CDR2 from the germline V gene are MNHEY and SMNVEV (reference sequence). CDR3 length: 15 amino acids. The V gene lost 6 bases and the J gene lost 0 bases, with 14 bases spanning the gap.

This clonotype was counted ten times or more. The chain uses TRBV7-9 and TRBJ1-5, with 7 bases aligning to TRBD1. The junction had 2 bases not matched to a gene; V was cut back by 3 bases and J by 0 bases. Germline V CDR1 and CDR2: SEHNR, FQNEAQ (reference sequence). The CDR3 extends over 15 amino acids. The CDR3 loop reads CASSLGQYSNQPQHF. Here the CDR3 DNA reads TGTGCCAGCAGCTTGGGACAGTATAGCAATCAGCCCCAGCATTTT.

This clonotype was seen at least ten times. This chain uses TRBV20-1 with TRBJ1-2; 9 bases line up with TRBD1. With V trimmed by 4 bases and J by 8 bases, 11 bases remained unmatched. Germline assignment: CDR1 DFQATT and CDR2 SNEGSKA (reference sequence). The CDR3 totals 14 residues. DNA for the CDR3: TGCAGTGCTAATCGACAGGGGGAGGAGGGCGGCTACACCTTC. It encodes CSANRQGEEGGYTF.

This clonotype was observed at least ten times. The chain recombines TRBV5-1 with TRBJ2-3; perhaps TRBD2 as D (7 bases). The CDR3 length is 17 residues. CDR1 is SGHRS and CDR2 is YFSETQ in the germline V gene. Trimming removed 0 bases at V and 4 bases at J, with 18 bases between. The CDR3 spells CASSLEPSGGGADTQYF. Here the CDR3 DNA reads TGCGCCAGCAGCTTGGAACCTTCGGGGGGCGGGGCAGATACGCAGTATTTT.

This clonotype was observed many times. The chain uses TRBV25-1 and TRBJ2-7, with D possibly TRBD1 on 6 matching bases. This CDR3 spans 14 amino acids. Trimming removed 5 bases from V and 7 bases from J, with 18 bases in between. The V gene's germline CDR1 is MGHDK and CDR2 SYGVNS. The CDR3, as DNA: TGTGCCAGCAGTCAGGGGCCCTCCCGGAGGGAGCAGTACTTC. Its protein is CASSQGPSRREQYF.

This clonotype has a count of ten or more. The chain couples TRBV5-5 to TRBJ2-2; D unclear. The CDR3 is made up of 14 amino acids. Trimming left V 3 bases short and J 4 bases short, with 10 bases between. The germline V gene has CDR1 SGHKS and CDR2 YYEKEE (reference sequence). CDR3 bases: TGTGCCAGCAGCTACCCGACGGTCACCGGGGAGCTGTTTTTT. Protein sequence: CASSYPTVTGELFF.

This clonotype showed up many times. J is TRBJ1-6 and V is TRBV6-5; D perhaps matches TRBD1 (5 bases). The V gene's germline CDR1 is MNHEY and CDR2 SVGAGI. The CDR3 totals 15 residues. V lost 5 bases and J 6 bases, leaving 14 bases between the germline ends. CDR3 residues: CASSPLRRGNSPLHF. CDR3 DNA sequence: TGTGCCAGCAGTCCCCTGCGAAGGGGTAATTCACCCCTCCACTTT.

Many counts were recorded for this clonotype. This chain joins TRBV18 and TRBJ2-2; tentatively, D is TRBD1 (6 bases). Trimming removed 2 bases from V and 2 bases from J, with 9 bases in between. The CDR3 totals 15 residues. Germline V CDR1 and CDR2: KGHSH, LQKENI. The CDR3 loop is CASSPNRANTGELFF. CDR3 in DNA: TGTGCCAGCTCACCAAACAGGGCTAACACCGGGGAGCTGTTTTTT.

This clonotype occurred a few times. CDR3 sequence reads: CSVPGEGQETQYF. DNA of the CDR3: TGCAGCGTCCCCGGTGAGGGGCAAGAGACCCAGTACTTC. This rearrangement joins TRBV29-1 to TRBJ2-5, with D perhaps TRBD1 or TRBD2 (5 bases each). The CDR3 is made up of 13 amino acids. CDR1 and CDR2 (germline): SQVTM, ANQGSEA. V was cut by 6 bases and J by 2 bases, with 13 bases left in between.

This clonotype has a count of ten or more. This chain uses TRBV6-2 or TRBV6-3 with TRBJ2-7; 8 bases fit TRBD1. V gave up 7 bases and J gave up 6 bases; unmatched junction bases: 2. The germline gives CDR1 MNHEY, CDR2 SVGEGT. The CDR3 runs to 11 residues. The chain's CDR3 is CASTQGAEQYF. CDR3 bases: TGTGCCAGCACGCAGGGGGCCGAGCAGTACTTC.

This clonotype has at least ten counts. The chain combines TRBV29-1 with TRBJ1-1; maybe TRBD1 (5 bases). Trimming removed 3 bases at V and 6 bases at J, with 8 bases between. The CDR3 has 11 amino acids. Germline V gene sequence: CDR1 SQVTM, CDR2 ANQGSEA. The CDR3, as DNA: TGCAGCGTTGAGGGGGGATCTGAAGCTTTCTTT. Its protein is CSVEGGSEAFF.

This clonotype was counted many times. The rearrangement joins TRBV28 to TRBJ1-5, with D hard to call. The germline gives CDR1 MDHEN, CDR2 SYDVKM. The germline V and J ends were trimmed by 5 bases and 4 bases, with 15 bases remaining between them. The CDR3 loop spans 15 amino acids. CDR3 sequence: CASSLEGGENQPQHF. As DNA, the CDR3 is TGTGCCAGCAGTCTTGAAGGTGGGGAAAATCAGCCCCAGCATTTT.

This clonotype was recorded at least ten times. The genes are TRBV5-5 and TRBJ1-4, with 7 bases identical to TRBD1. V dropped 2 bases and J dropped 10; count of bases not matched to a gene: 14. This CDR3 spans 16 amino acids. Germline values: CDR1 SGHKS, CDR2 YYEKEE (reference sequence). DNA of the CDR3: TGTGCCAGCAGCTTAGGAGGAGGGGGGCCAGGGGGAAAACTGTTTTTT. Its protein product is CASSLGGGGPGGKLFF. Supplemented by reference TRBV5-5 and TRBJ1-4, the full variable domain reads DAGVTQSPTHLIKTRGQQVTLRCSPISGHKSVSWYQQVLGQGPQFIFQYYEKEERGRGNFPDRFSARQFPNYSSELNVNALLLGDSALYLCASSLGGGGPGGKLFFGSGTQLSVL.

This clonotype came up many times. The rearrangement joins TRBV20-1 to TRBJ1-2; D is ambiguous. Germline V gives CDR1 DFQATT, CDR2 SNEGSKA (reference sequence). Deletions cut 4 bases from V and 5 bases from J, with 11 bases between. The CDR3 sequence is 12 residues long. CDR3 in amino acids: CSATFRGYGYTF. CDR3 coding DNA: TGCAGTGCTACCTTTCGGGGATATGGCTACACCTTC.

This clonotype was observed many times. The gene calls are TRBV29-1 and TRBJ2-3, with TRBD1 as a possible D gene (5 bases). Germline CDR1 SQVTM, CDR2 ANQGSEA. Between the trimmed V and J ends, which lost 4 bases and 0 bases, there was a span of 11 bases. This CDR3 has 14 amino acids. CDR3: CSVGTSVSTDTQYF. The CDR3 DNA is TGCAGCGTTGGGACAAGCGTTAGCACAGATACGCAGTATTTT.

This clonotype was recorded at least ten times. The chain combines TRBV3-1 with TRBJ2-3, with a weak D call TRBD2 (6 bases). This CDR3 has 14 amino acids. Trimming took off 4 bases at V and 3 bases at J, with 11 bases between the two ends. Germline CDR1 is LGHDT and CDR2 is YNNKEL (reference sequence). This CDR3 reads CASSPGTHTDTQYF. CDR3 DNA sequence: TGTGCCAGCAGCCCCGGGACTCATACAGATACGCAGTATTTT.

This clonotype was found many times. The chain joins TRBV20-1 to TRBJ1-5; TRBD1 aligns across 7 bases. The CDR3 covers 15 residues. Per the germline V gene, CDR1 is DFQATT and CDR2 is SNEGSKA (reference sequence). V lost 2 bases and J lost 6; bases outside the gene matches: 10. The CDR3 DNA sequence: TGCAGTGCTAGACCCCCGGGACAGATAAGTCAGCCCCAGCATTTT. Protein product: CSARPPGQISQPQHF.

This clonotype was recorded many times. This chain links TRBV15 with TRBJ2-1, with D tentatively TRBD1 (6 bases). The germline gives CDR1 LNHNV, CDR2 YYDKDF (reference sequence). Trimming took 1 base from V and 4 from J, leaving 8 bases between them. The CDR3 length is 14 residues. The CDR3 bases are TGTGCCACCAGCAGAGTCAGGGGATACAATGAGCAGTTCTTC. It translates to CATSRVRGYNEQFF.

This clonotype has at least ten counts. The chain joins TRBV5-1 to TRBJ1-6; D is undetermined. V lost 4 bases, J lost 8 bases, and 10 bases lay in between. Germline loops: CDR1 SGHRS, CDR2 YFSETQ. This CDR3 spans 13 amino acids. The CDR3 sequence: CASSSGPDSPLHF. Here the CDR3 DNA reads TGCGCCAGCAGCAGCGGGCCGGATTCACCCCTCCACTTT.

This clonotype was recorded many times. The chain links TRBV10-3 to TRBJ1-2; a weak D match, TRBD1 (5 bases). The CDR3 loop spans 14 amino acids. Germline lookup yields CDR1 ENHRY and CDR2 SYGVKD. Trimming took 0 bases from V and 4 from J, leaving 9 bases between them. DNA for the CDR3: TGTGCCATCAGTGAGTCGATAAGGGGCTATGGCTACACCTTC. This encodes CAISESIRGYGYTF.

This clonotype was found many times. It is unclear where the CDR3 begins or ends on the DNA, so no DNA is shown, and the CDR3 is as TCRdb lists it. The chain recombines TRBV21-1 with TRBJ2-7; the DNA was not compared with TRBD1, the D call given in the table. TRBV21-1 is termed a pseudogene. The CDR3 is 18 amino acids in total, end residues counted. CDR3 sequence: CASQKPPVGTGSSYEQYV.

This clonotype was recorded at least ten times. The rearrangement uses TRBV28 and TRBJ1-5, with D possibly matching TRBD1 (6 bases). Germline lookup yields CDR1 MDHEN and CDR2 SYDVKM. V dropped 6 bases and J dropped 2 bases, with 11 bases sitting between them. CDR3 size: 14 residues. CDR3 DNA sequence: TGTGCCAGCAGGCCCCCAGGGGGCAATCAGCCCCAGCATTTT. Residues: CASRPPGGNQPQHF. The entire variable domain, with the rest obtained from reference TRBV28 and TRBJ1-5, is as follows: DVKVTQSSRYLVKRTGEKVFLECVQDMDHENMFWYRQDPGLGLRLIYFSYDVKMKEKGDIPEGYSVSREKKERFSLILESASTNQTSMYLCASRPPGGNQPQHFGDGTRLSIL.

This clonotype has ten or more counts. The V gene is TRBV5-1, the J gene TRBJ2-2, with D tentatively TRBD2 (6 bases). CDR1 SGHRS and CDR2 YFSETQ come from the germline V gene. This CDR3 region has 15 residues. Deletions cut 1 base from V and 6 bases from J, with 13 bases between. CDR3 protein: CASSLRGSGAGELFF. The CDR3 DNA is TGCGCCAGCAGCTTGCGCGGGTCGGGGGCCGGGGAGCTGTTTTTT.